This T cell receptor beta chain was captured in a study of T cells in localized non-small cell lung cancer. Germline CDR1 reads LNHDA; CDR2 reads SQIVND (reference sequence). V lost 0 bases and J 4 bases, leaving 4 bases between the germline ends. This CDR3 has 13 residues. TCRdb's table, derived via immunoSEQ multiplex PCR, lists solely in-frame clones and lacks some. Of over 40,000 clones in the sample, about 86% are singletons; the top ten hold 6.5% to 9%. Study observations and caveats: A median about 54 of the top 100 tumor clones appeared in adjacent lung.

For this clone: The antigen is unknown.

This sequence joins TRBV19 and TRBJ1-5; D is uncertain. The sample was peripheral blood, taken before any cancer treatment. The source of this sequence is a woman aged 18 to 55 with stage III lung adenocarcinoma. CDR3 region: CASSIDENQPQHF. Written as DNA, the CDR3 is TGTGCCAGTAGTATAGATGAAAATCAGCCCCAGCATTTT.